The clone carrying this TCR beta chain appeared a few times. The entry originates in a study of blood T cell repertoires in COVID-19. Two negative PCRs, clearance, or symptom resolution characterized the recovered Cohort 3 donors. The CDR3 consists of 12 residues. CDR1 and CDR2 (germline): SGHRS, YFSETQ. Trimming stripped 5 bases from V and 6 bases from J, with 9 bases between. Generated by immunoSEQ multiplex PCR, the TCRdb table keeps only in-frame clones and is missing some. The sample comprises 150,000 to 200,000 clones, approximately 81% of which are singletons, and roughly 18% rests with the top ten.

The clonotype originates from a man aged 55 to 70 who had recovered from COVID-19. Material for sequencing was PBMCs or T cells enriched from blood (not recorded which). The chain employs TRBV5-1 and TRBJ2-1; D perhaps matches TRBD1 (5 bases). This CDR3 reads CASRVDTNEQFF. The CDR3 coding sequence is TGCGCCAGCAGAGTGGACACCAATGAGCAGTTCTTC.